This TCR beta chain was observed in a study of T-cell memory formation after mild COVID-19. Background on the study: TCR clusters mostly belonged to single donors. Broader study findings: Those CD4+ clones that contracted were mainly in CM and EM (CD8+ ones in EMRA).

Deletions cut 5 bases from V and 3 bases from J, with 11 bases between. The V gene's germline CDR1 is LNHDA and CDR2 SQIVND (reference sequence). CDR3 length: 13 residues. Points on this clonotype: No antigen is known for it.

TCR alpha and TCR beta cDNA libraries with sample barcodes and UMIs came from 5'RACE using constant-segment primers. One entry per CDR3 protein, called by TCRdb with MiXCR from the 5' RACE reads. In the table there are tens of thousands of distinct CDR3 sequences, 16% of which are singletons. The sequenced material came from PBMCs or a T cell subset sorted from them (not recorded which). The chain is built from TRBV19 and TRBJ2-7, with D possibly TRBD2 on 6 matching bases. The receptor was isolated from an adult woman who had mild COVID-19 (a few samples of this study predate the infection). Cell type and time point are not known. The DNA for the CDR3 is TGTGCCAGTAGTCACGCGGGGAGCTACGAGCAGTACTTC. It encodes CASSHAGSYEQYF. Supplemented by reference TRBV19 and TRBJ2-7, the full variable domain reads DGGITQSPKYLFRKEGQNVTLSCEQNLNHDAMYWYRQDPGQGLRLIYYSQIVNDFQKGDIAEGYSVSREKKESFPLTVTSAQKNPTAFYLCASSHAGSYEQYFGPGTRLTVT.